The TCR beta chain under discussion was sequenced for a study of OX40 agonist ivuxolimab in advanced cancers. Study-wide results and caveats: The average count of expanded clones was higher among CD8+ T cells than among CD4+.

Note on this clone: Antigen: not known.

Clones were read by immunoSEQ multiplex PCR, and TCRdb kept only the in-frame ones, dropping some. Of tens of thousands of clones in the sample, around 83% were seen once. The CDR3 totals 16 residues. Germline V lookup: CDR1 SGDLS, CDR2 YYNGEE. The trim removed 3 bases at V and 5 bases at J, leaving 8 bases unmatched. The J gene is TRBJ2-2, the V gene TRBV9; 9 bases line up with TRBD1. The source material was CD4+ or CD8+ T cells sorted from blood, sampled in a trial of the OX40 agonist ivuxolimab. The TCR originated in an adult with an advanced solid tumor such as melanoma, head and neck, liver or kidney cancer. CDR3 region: CASSGDRDRVTGELFF. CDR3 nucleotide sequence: TGTGCCAGCAGCGGTGACCGGGACAGGGTAACCGGGGAGCTGTTTTTT.